This section outlines one T cell receptor beta chain sequence together with its context. The antigen it recognizes is unknown. This CDR3 is missing its conserved last phenylalanine or tryptophan, likely due to a read error. It is unclear where the CDR3 begins or ends on the DNA, so no DNA is shown, and the CDR3 is as TCRdb lists it. The data originate from a study of patients and donors after allogeneic stem cell transplantation (dated by TCRdb to 2019 to 2021). The library was produced with RT-PCR. Sequencing was performed on a NextSeq 550. In-frame beta chains were kept once TCRdb had trimmed the public reads at Q25 with fastp and called clones with MiXCR. Each entry is one CDR3 protein sequence, shown with its most common DNA and genes. For this sample the table gives over 200,000 distinct CDR3 sequences, of which roughly 38% were detected only once. Under 14% of the sample is taken by the ten largest.

CDR1 and CDR2 were assigned from the germline V gene (reference sequence) as DFQATT and SNEGSKA. From its first to its last residue, the CDR3 has 8 amino acids. The sequence came from a human donor who was either an allogeneic HSCT recipient or a stem cell or donor lymphocyte infusion donor (not recorded which). It is not recorded whose cells these are; they may come from a transplant donor. The sequencing input was blood, either unsorted or a sorted T cell fraction (not recorded which). This chain joins TRBV20-1 to TRBJ2-7; the DNA was not used to check the table's D call, TRBD1. CDR3 protein: CSARGAPP.